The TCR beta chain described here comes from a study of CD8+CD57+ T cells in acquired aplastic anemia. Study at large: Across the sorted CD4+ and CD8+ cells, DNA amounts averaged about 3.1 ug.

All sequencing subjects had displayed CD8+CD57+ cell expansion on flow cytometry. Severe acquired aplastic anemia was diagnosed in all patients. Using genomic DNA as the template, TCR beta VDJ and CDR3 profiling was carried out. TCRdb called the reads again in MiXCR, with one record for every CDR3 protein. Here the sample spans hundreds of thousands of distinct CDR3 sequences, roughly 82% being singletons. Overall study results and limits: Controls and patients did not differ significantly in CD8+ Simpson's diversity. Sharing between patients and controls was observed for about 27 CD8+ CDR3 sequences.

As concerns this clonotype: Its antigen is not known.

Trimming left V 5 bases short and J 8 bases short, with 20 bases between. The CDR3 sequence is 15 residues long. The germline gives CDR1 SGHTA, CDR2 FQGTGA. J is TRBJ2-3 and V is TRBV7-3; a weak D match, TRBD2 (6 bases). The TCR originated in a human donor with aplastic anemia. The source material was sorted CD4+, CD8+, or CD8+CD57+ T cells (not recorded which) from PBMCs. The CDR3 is CASSAGPRGVATQYF. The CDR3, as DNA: TGTGCCAGCAGCGCGGGGCCGAGGGGAGTCGCTACGCAGTATTTT.